This TCR beta chain was recorded in a study of PD-L1 blockade in urothelial cancer. Study information: Anywhere from 0 to 3 prior chemotherapy regimens had been received by patients. Blood was evaluated 3 weeks (second dose) and 6 weeks after therapy began.

Patients suffered from locally advanced or metastatic urothelial carcinoma. Method: immunoSEQ multiplex PCR; TCRdb's copy keeps in-frame clones and lacks some. Seen here are tens of thousands of clones, roughly 87% observed once, and the top ten hold about 6%. The origin of this receptor is an older woman with urothelial cancer. The sequencing here drew on PBMCs, taken around atezolizumab (anti-PD-L1) treatment.

This CDR3 is CASSPLSGRTYNEQFF. The CDR3 DNA is TGTGCCAGCAGCCCATTAAGCGGGAGAACCTACAATGAGCAGTTCTTC. The V and J genes are TRBV9 and TRBJ2-1, with 8 nucleotides matching TRBD2. The CDR3 spans 16 residues. The V segment lost 4 bases and the J segment 2 bases; nucleotides outside the gene matches: 8. Germline V gene lookup returns CDR1 SGDLS and CDR2 YYNGEE.